This TCR beta chain emerged from a study of OX40 agonist ivuxolimab in advanced cancers. Study overall: Partial responses, seen in three patients, involved one hepatocellular carcinoma and two cutaneous melanomas.

Remarks on this clone: Its antigen is as yet unknown.

Study conclusions and caveats: Certain nonresponders additionally had low normalized T-cell clonal expansion.

Some clones are missing from TCRdb's copy, which holds only in-frame ones; the method was immunoSEQ multiplex PCR. The sample lists roughly 73,000 clones; about 86% were seen once. V gave up 1 base and J gave up 0 bases, with 16 bases separating them. The CDR3 spans 18 residues. CDR1 is SGHVS and CDR2 is FQNEAQ in the germline V gene. The receptor was derived from an adult with an advanced solid tumor such as melanoma, head and neck, liver or kidney cancer. This chain joins TRBV7-8 and TRBJ2-1; D call uncertain. Sequences were derived from CD4+ or CD8+ T cells sorted from blood, sampled in a trial of the OX40 agonist ivuxolimab. In nucleotides, the CDR3 is TGTGCCAGCAGCTTAGTGGTGGCCATGGTCGGCTCCTACAATGAGCAGTTCTTC. Translation: CASSLVVAMVGSYNEQFF.